The T cell receptor beta chain described here comes from a study of CD8+CD57+ T cells in acquired aplastic anemia. In the study overall: Average DNA yield from sorted CD4+ and CD8+ cells was about 3 ug.

CDR3 and TCR beta VDJ profiling relied on a genomic DNA template. TCRdb reprocessed the reads with MiXCR, giving one entry per CDR3 protein. The table records 210,000 or so distinct CDR3 sequences, almost 50% of them present only once. The CDR3 extends over 14 amino acids. Per the germline V gene, CDR1 is WSHSY and CDR2 is SAAADI. V lost 10 bases, J lost 4 bases, and 4 bases stayed unmatched. Patients picked for sequencing had shown CD8+CD57+ cell expansion detected by flow cytometry. General study findings and limits: Patients and controls had in common twenty-nine CD8+ CDR3 sequences.

Note on this clonotype: The antigen is not known.

The sequence was collected from a human donor with aplastic anemia. The chain is built from TRBV10-2 and TRBJ2-6; 10 bases match TRBD2. Sequencing was performed on sorted CD4+, CD8+, or CD8+CD57+ T cells (not recorded which) from PBMCs. The CDR3 reads CAMRAGGGANVLTF. The CDR3 nucleotides read TGCGCCATGCGAGCGGGGGGGGGGGCCAACGTCCTGACTTTC.